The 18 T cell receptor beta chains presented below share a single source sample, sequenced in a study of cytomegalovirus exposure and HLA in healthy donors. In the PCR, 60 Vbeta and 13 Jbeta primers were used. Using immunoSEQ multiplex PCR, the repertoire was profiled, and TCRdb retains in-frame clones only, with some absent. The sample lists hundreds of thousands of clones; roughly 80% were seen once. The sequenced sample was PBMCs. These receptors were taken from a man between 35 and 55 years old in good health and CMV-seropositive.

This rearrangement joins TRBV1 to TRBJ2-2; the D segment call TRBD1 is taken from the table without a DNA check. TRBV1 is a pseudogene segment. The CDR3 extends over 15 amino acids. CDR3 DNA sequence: TGCACCAGCAGCGGGCGAAGATCGAACACCGGGGAGCTGTTTTTT. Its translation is CTSSGRRSNTGELFF.

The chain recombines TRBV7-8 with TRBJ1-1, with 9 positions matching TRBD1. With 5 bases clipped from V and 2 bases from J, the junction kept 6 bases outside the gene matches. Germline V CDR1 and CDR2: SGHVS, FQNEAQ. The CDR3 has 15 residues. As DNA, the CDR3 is TGTGCCAGCAGCCTTCGGGACAGGGTAAACACTGAAGCTTTCTTT. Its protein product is CASSLRDRVNTEAFF.

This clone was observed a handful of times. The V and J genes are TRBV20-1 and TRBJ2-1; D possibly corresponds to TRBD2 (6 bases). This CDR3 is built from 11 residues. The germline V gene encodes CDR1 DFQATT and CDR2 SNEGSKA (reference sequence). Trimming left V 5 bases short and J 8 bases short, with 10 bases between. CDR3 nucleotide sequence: TGCAGTGCTTGGAGGGTTCATGAGCAGTTCTTC. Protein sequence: CSAWRVHEQFF.

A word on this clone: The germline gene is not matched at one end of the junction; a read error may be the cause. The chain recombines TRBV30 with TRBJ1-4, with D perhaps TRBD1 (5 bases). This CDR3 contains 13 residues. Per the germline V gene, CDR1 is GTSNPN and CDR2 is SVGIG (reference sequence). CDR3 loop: CAWSVTAGPKLVF. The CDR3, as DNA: TGTGCCTGGAGTGTAACGGCAGGGCCAAAACTGGTTTTT.

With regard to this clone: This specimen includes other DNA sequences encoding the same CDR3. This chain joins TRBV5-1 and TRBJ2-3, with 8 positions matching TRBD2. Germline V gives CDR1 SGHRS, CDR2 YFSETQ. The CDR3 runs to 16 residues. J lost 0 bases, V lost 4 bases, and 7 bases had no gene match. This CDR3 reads CASSPGLAASTDTQYF. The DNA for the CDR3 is TGCGCCAGCAGCCCCGGACTAGCAGCTAGCACAGATACGCAGTATTTT.

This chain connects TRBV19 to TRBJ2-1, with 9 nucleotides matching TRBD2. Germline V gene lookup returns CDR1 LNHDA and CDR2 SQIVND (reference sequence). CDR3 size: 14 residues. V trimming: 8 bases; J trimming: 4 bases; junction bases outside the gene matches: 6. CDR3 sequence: CASEAGGGYNEQFF. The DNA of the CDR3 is TGTGCCAGTGAAGCGGGAGGAGGATACAATGAGCAGTTCTTC.

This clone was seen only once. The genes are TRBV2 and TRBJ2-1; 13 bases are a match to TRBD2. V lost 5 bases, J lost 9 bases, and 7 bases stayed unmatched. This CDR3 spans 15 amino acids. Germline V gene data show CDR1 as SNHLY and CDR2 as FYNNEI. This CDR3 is CASSPTSGRSGEQFF. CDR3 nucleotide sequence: TGTGCCAGCAGTCCGACTAGCGGGAGGTCGGGTGAGCAGTTCTTC.

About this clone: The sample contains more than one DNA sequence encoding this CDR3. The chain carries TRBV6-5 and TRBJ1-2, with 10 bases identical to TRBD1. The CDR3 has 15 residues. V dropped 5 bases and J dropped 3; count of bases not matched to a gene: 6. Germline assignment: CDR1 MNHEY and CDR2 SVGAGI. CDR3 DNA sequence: TGTGCCAGCAGTCCGGGGGGACAGGGGTACTATGGCTACACCTTC. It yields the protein CASSPGGQGYYGYTF.

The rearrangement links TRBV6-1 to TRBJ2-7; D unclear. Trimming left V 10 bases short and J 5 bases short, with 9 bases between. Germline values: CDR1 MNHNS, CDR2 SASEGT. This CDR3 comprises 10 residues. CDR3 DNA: TGTGCCACCATGGCCCACGAGCAGTACTTC. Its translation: CATMAHEQYF.

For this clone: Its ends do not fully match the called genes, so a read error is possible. The CDR3 nucleotides read TGTGCTAGTAAGGAACTAGCGGGAAGAAATGAGCAGTTCTTC. The encoded protein is CASKELAGRNEQFF. The chain links TRBV19 to TRBJ2-1; 10 bases agree with TRBD2. Germline V gene sequence: CDR1 LNHDA, CDR2 SQIVND (reference sequence). The CDR3 consists of 14 residues.

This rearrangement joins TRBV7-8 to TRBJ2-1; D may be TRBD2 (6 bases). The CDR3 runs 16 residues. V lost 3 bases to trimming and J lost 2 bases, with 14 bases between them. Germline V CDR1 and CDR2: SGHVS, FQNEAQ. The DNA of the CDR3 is TGTGCCAGCAGCTTCAACCGGGACTTAGCCTACAATGAGCAGTTCTTC. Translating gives CASSFNRDLAYNEQFF.

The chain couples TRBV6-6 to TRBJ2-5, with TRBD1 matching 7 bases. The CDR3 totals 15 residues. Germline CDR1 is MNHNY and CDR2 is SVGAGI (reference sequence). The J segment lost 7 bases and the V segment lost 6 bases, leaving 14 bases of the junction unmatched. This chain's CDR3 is CASSPKGQIGGTQYF. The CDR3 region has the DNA TGTGCCAGCAGCCCAAAGGGACAGATAGGAGGGACCCAGTACTTC.

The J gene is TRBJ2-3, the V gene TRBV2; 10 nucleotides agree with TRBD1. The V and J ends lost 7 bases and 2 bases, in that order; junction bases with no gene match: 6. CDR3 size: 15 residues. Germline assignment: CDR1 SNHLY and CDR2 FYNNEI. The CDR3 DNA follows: TGTGCCAGCAAACGACAGGGGGCAACCACAGATACGCAGTATTTT. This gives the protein CASKRQGATTDTQYF.

This CDR3 reads CASSRDTETGAFF. CDR3 DNA sequence: TGTGCCAGCTCGAGGGACACGGAAACTGGGGCTTTCTTT. The chain has TRBV18 and TRBJ1-1; D might be TRBD1 (6 bases). The CDR3 covers 13 residues. Germline V gene lookup returns CDR1 KGHSH and CDR2 LQKENI. Deletions cut 6 bases from V and 11 bases from J, with 19 bases between.

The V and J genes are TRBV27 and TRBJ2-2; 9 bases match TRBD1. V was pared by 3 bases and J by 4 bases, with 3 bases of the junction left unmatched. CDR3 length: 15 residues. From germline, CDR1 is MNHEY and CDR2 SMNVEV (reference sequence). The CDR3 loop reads CASSLTGGSTGELFF. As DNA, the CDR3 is TGTGCCAGCAGTTTGACAGGGGGTAGCACCGGGGAGCTGTTTTTT.

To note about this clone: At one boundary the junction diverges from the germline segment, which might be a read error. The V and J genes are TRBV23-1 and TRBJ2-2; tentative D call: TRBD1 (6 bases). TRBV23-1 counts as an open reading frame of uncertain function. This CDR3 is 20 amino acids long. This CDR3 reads CASSQSNSPGPTGNAGELFF. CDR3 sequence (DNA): TGCGCCAGCAGTCAATCCAATTCGCCGGGTCCCACAGGGAACGCCGGGGAGCTGTTTTTT.

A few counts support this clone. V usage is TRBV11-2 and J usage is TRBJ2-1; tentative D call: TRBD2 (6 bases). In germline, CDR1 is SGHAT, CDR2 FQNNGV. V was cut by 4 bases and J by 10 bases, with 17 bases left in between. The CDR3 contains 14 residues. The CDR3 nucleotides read TGTGCCAGCAGCTGGGACTCGTCCATCGGGGAGCAGTTCTTC. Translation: CASSWDSSIGEQFF. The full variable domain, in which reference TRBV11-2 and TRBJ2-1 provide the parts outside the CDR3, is EAGVAQSPRYKIIEKRQSVAFWCNPISGHATLYWYQQILGQGPKLLIQFQNNGVVDDSQLPKDRFSAERLKGVDSTLKIQPAKLEDSAVYLCASSWDSSIGEQFFGPGTRLTVL.

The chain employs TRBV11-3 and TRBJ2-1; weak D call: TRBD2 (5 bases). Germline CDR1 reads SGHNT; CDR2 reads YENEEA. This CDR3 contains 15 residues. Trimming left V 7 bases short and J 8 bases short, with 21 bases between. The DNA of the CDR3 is TGTGCCAGCAACGGCGGGCTCCGGGGAGTCGATGAGCAGTTCTTC. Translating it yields CASNGGLRGVDEQFF.